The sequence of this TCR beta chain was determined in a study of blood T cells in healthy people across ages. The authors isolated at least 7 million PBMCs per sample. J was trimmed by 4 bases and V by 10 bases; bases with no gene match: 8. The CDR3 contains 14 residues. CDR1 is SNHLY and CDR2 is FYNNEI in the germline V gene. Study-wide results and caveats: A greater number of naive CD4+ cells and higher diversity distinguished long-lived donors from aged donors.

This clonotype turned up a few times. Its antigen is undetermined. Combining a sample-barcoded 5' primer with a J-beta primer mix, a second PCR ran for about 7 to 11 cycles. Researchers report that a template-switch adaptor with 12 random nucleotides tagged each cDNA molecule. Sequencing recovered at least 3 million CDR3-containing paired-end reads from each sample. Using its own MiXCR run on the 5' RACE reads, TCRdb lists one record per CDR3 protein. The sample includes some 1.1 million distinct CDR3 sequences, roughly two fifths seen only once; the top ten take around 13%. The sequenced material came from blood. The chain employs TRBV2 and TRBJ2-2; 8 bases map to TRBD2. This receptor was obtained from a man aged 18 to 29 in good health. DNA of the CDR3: TGTGCCATCCGGGGGGGCACTCTCACCGGGGAGCTGTTTTTT. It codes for CAIRGGTLTGELFF.